This is a list of T cell receptor beta chains from one sample in a study of T cell responses to AZD1222 COVID-19 vaccine. Method: immunoSEQ multiplex PCR; TCRdb's copy keeps in-frame clones and lacks some. This repertoire shows roughly 140,000 clones, roughly 88% found once; its top ten account for under 3.5%. The input for sequencing was peripheral blood, taken on day 0 of MenACWY control vaccination. All receptors come from an adult in good health. Each CDR3 is given with its conserved first and last residue. D genes are given only for firm matches. Some rows have no size entry. The others give once, few or many, or a class for an expanded clone.

D: -; J: TRBJ1-2; size: -; V: TRBV30; DNA: TGTGCCTGGAGTGTCGCAGGCATTTCTGGCTACACCTTC; CDR3: CAWSVAGISGYTF
D: -; J: TRBJ2-1; size: -; V: TRBV11-3; DNA: TGTGCCAGCAGCTTAAGTGGGGGGTATAATGAGCAGTTCTTC; CDR3: CASSLSGGYNEQFF
D: -; J: TRBJ2-3; size: -; V: TRBV24-1; DNA: TGTGCCACTTCGGACGGAAGCACAGATACGCAGTATTTT; CDR3: CATSDGSTDTQYF
D: TRBD2; J: TRBJ2-1; size: -; V: TRBV24-1; DNA: TGTGCCACCAGTGATTTGGGGACTAGCGCTAGCTCCTACAATGAGCAGTTCTTC; CDR3: CATSDLGTSASSYNEQFF
D: TRBD2; J: TRBJ2-1; size: -; V: TRBV5-6; DNA: TGTGCCAGCAGCGGTCTGCCGGGTCCTAGCGGGCCGTGGGTCGATGAGCAGTTCTTC; CDR3: CASSGLPGPSGPWVDEQFF
D: TRBD1; J: TRBJ1-1; size: -; V: TRBV5-4; DNA: TGTCAGACGGGACAGGGGGCGCCGGGCACTGAAGCTTTCTTT; CDR3: CQTGQGAPGTEAFF
D: -; J: TRBJ1-2; size: -; V: TRBV5-4; DNA: TGTGCCAGCAACCTAGACGGACACTATGGCTACACCTTC; CDR3: CASNLDGHYGYTF
D: TRBD1; J: TRBJ2-5; size: -; V: TRBV3-1/TRBV3-2; DNA: TGTGCCAGCAGCCGCTTTACAGGGGGCGGTGAGACCCAGTACTTC; CDR3: CASSRFTGGGETQYF
D: -; J: TRBJ1-5; size: -; V: TRBV18; DNA: TGTGCCAGCTCACCTCCTAATAGCAATCAGCCCCAGCATTTT; CDR3: CASSPPNSNQPQHF
D: -; J: TRBJ2-1; size: -; V: TRBV4-1; DNA: TGCGCCAGCAGCCAAGTCGGGGCGAGCTCCTACAATGAGCAGTTCTTC; CDR3: CASSQVGASSYNEQFF
D: TRBD2; J: TRBJ2-7; size: once; V: TRBV5-1; DNA: TGCGCCAGCAGCTTGGTGTCTAGCGGGAGTAACGAGCAGTACTTC; CDR3: CASSLVSSGSNEQYF
D: -; J: TRBJ1-2; size: -; V: TRBV2; DNA: TGTGCCAGCACCGGACGGGTCCAAGGAGTTGGCTACACCTTC; CDR3: CASTGRVQGVGYTF
D: TRBD2; J: TRBJ2-7; size: -; V: TRBV5-5; DNA: TGTGCCAGCAGCTTGGGGCGACTAGCGGGAGGGTCATCCTATTACGAGCAGTACTTC; CDR3: CASSLGRLAGGSSYYEQYF
D: -; J: TRBJ1-6; size: -; V: TRBV5-4; DNA: TGTGCCAGCAGCTTGGAAGGAGTTTATTCACCCCTCCACTTT; CDR3: CASSLEGVYSPLHF
D: -; J: TRBJ2-5; size: -; V: TRBV6-5; DNA: TGTGCCAGCAGGAGACATGCCCAAGAGACCCAGTACTTC; CDR3: CASRRHAQETQYF
D: -; J: TRBJ1-3; size: -; V: TRBV5-4; DNA: TGTGCCAGCAGCTTACAGGGCCCCTCTGGAAACACCATATATTTT; CDR3: CASSLQGPSGNTIYF
D: TRBD1; J: TRBJ1-3; size: -; V: TRBV7-8; DNA: TGTGCCAGCAGCTACGGGACAGGCTATGGGAACACCATATATTTT; CDR3: CASSYGTGYGNTIYF
D: -; J: TRBJ2-7; size: -; V: TRBV28; DNA: TGTGCCAGCGGAGGAAGCACCTACGAGCAGTACTTC; CDR3: CASGGSTYEQYF
D: -; J: TRBJ1-6; size: -; V: TRBV10-3; DNA: TGTGCCATCAGTGAGATTGGAAGTTCACCCCTCCACTTT; CDR3: CAISEIGSSPLHF
D: TRBD1; J: TRBJ1-2; size: -; V: TRBV4-1; DNA: TGCGCCAGCAGCTCGATGACAGGGGGCCTGAACTATGGCTACACCTTC; CDR3: CASSSMTGGLNYGYTF
D: -; J: TRBJ2-7; size: once; V: TRBV7-9; DNA: TGTGCCAGCAGATCTATCGGGGGCGACGAGCAGTACTTC; CDR3: CASRSIGGDEQYF
D: TRBD1; J: TRBJ1-2; size: -; V: TRBV7-2; DNA: TGTGCCAGCAGCCTCCTGCGAGGGACAGGGGAAGGTGGCTACACCTTC; CDR3: CASSLLRGTGEGGYTF
D: -; J: TRBJ2-1; size: -; V: TRBV29-1; DNA: TGCAGCGTTGAAGAACGGGCGGGCGTTGCCGATGAGCAGTTCTTC; CDR3: CSVEERAGVADEQFF
D: TRBD2; J: TRBJ2-7; size: -; V: TRBV7-3; DNA: TGTGCCACGGGGACTAGCGGGAGGGCCTACGATCAGTACTTC; CDR3: CATGTSGRAYDQYF
D: -; J: TRBJ1-2; size: -; V: TRBV4-2; DNA: TGTGCCAGCAGCCAAGCTTACTCCGGGACGGAGGTCTATGGCTACACCTTC; CDR3: CASSQAYSGTEVYGYTF
D: TRBD1; J: TRBJ2-1; size: -; V: TRBV11-2; DNA: TGTGCCAGCAGCCCAGTGGGAGGACAGGGTAACTACAATGAGCAGTTCTTC; CDR3: CASSPVGGQGNYNEQFF
D: -; J: TRBJ2-7; size: -; V: TRBV18; DNA: TGTGCCAGCTCACCTGGAGGGGTCCCAGTTTATCGGTACTTC; CDR3: CASSPGGVPVYRYF
D: -; J: TRBJ1-1; size: -; V: TRBV7-8; DNA: TGTGCCAGCAGCTTAGATGATCGGTTCGAAGCTTTCTTT; CDR3: CASSLDDRFEAFF
D: -; J: TRBJ2-1; size: -; V: TRBV4-1; DNA: TGCGCCAGCAGCCAAGGGCAAGCCTACAATGAGCAGTTCTTC; CDR3: CASSQGQAYNEQFF
D: -; J: TRBJ2-1; size: -; V: TRBV4-3; DNA: TGCGCCAGCAGCCAAGGGGAAGGGTTTGGGAGCTCCTACAATGAGCAGTTCTTC; CDR3: CASSQGEGFGSSYNEQFF
D: -; J: TRBJ1-1; size: -; V: TRBV19; DNA: TGTGCCAGTAGTTCCAGGGTGTGGGTGACTGAAGCTTTCTTT; CDR3: CASSSRVWVTEAFF
D: -; J: TRBJ1-2; size: -; V: TRBV7-2; DNA: TGTGCCAGCAGCTTAACGCCAGGGAATGGCTACACCTTC; CDR3: CASSLTPGNGYTF
D: -; J: TRBJ2-7; size: -; V: TRBV7-2; DNA: TGTGCCAGCAGCTTGGTTAGCCAGCGGGAGCAGTACTTC; CDR3: CASSLVSQREQYF
D: TRBD1; J: TRBJ1-1; size: -; V: TRBV27; DNA: TGTGCCAGCAGCCCACCCCCAGGGGGCCGAGGGAACACTGAAGCTTTCTTT; CDR3: CASSPPPGGRGNTEAFF
D: -; J: TRBJ1-1; size: -; V: TRBV6-5; DNA: TGTGCCAGCAGTTCGTTTATCATGAACACTGAAGCTTTCTTT; CDR3: CASSSFIMNTEAFF
D: TRBD1; J: TRBJ1-5; size: -; V: TRBV19; DNA: TGTGCCAGTAGTACGACAGGGGGCAGCAATCAGCCCCAGCATTTT; CDR3: CASSTTGGSNQPQHF
D: -; J: TRBJ2-7; size: -; V: TRBV7-2; DNA: TGTGCCAGCAGCTTAGTTTACAGGGGGGGAGAGCAGTACTTC; CDR3: CASSLVYRGGEQYF
D: TRBD2; J: TRBJ2-7; size: -; V: TRBV6-2/TRBV6-3; DNA: TGTGCCAGCAGTTACCCCGGGACTAGCGGGAGGACTTCCTACGAGCAGTACTTC; CDR3: CASSYPGTSGRTSYEQYF
D: -; J: TRBJ2-2; size: -; V: TRBV5-1; DNA: TGCGCCAGCAGCTTGGGGACAGGGACTACGAACACCGGGGAGCTGTTTTTT; CDR3: CASSLGTGTTNTGELFF
D: TRBD2; J: TRBJ2-5; size: few; V: TRBV19; DNA: TGTGCCAGTAGTATTTGGGACAGAAAGCGGGGGGAACAAGAGACCCAGTACTTC; CDR3: CASSIWDRKRGEQETQYF
D: -; J: TRBJ1-3; size: -; V: TRBV9; DNA: TGTGCCAGCAGCCTCCTCTCTGGAAACACCATATATTTT; CDR3: CASSLLSGNTIYF